The 2 T cell receptor beta chains presented below share a single source sample, sequenced in a study of blood T cells in healthy people across ages. Alongside a J-beta primer mix, a sample-barcoded 5' primer served in a second PCR lasting about 7 to 11 cycles. TCRdb itself ran the 5' RACE reads through MiXCR, one entry per CDR3 protein. This table has around 820,000 distinct CDR3 sequences, about 25% appearing once. The same sample was also used in a study of T cells of mothers and their children.

The specimen was blood. The receptors were gathered from a boy between 5 and 17 years old in good health.

V usage is TRBV5-1 and J usage is TRBJ2-7; tentatively, D is TRBD2 (6 bases). With 0 bases removed from V and 6 bases from J, the gap between germline ends came to 13 bases. The CDR3 runs to 14 residues. Germline CDR1 SGHRS, CDR2 YFSETQ. The CDR3 DNA follows: TGCGCCAGCAGCTTGGATGGAGGGGCCCGCGAGCAGTACTTC. Translating it yields CASSLDGGAREQYF.

V gene TRBV7-2 combines with J gene TRBJ1-1; D is undetermined. CDR3 length: 13 residues. V lost 1 base and J lost 7, with 10 bases in between. Looked up from germline, CDR1 is SGHTA and CDR2 is FQGNSA. The DNA of the CDR3 is TGTGCCAGCAGCTTAGGGATCGGCAGTGAAGCTTTCTTT. Residues: CASSLGIGSEAFF. Using reference TRBV7-2 and TRBJ1-1 for the parts outside the CDR3, the full variable domain is GAGVSQSPSNKVTEKGKDVELRCDPISGHTALYWYRQSLGQGLEFLIYFQGNSAPDKSGLPSDRFSAERTGGSVSTLTIQRTQQEDSAVYLCASSLGIGSEAFFGQGTRLTVV.